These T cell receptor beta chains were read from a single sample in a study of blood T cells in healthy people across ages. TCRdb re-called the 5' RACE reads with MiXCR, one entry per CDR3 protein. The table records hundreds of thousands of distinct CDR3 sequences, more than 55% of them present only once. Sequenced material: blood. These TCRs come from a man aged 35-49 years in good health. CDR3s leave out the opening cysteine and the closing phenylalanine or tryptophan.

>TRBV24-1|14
ATSDRTSGGRDEQF
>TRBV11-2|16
ASRSRDRSRSFNEKLF
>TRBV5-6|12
ASSRGQDITEAF
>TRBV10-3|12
AISEFTATDTQY
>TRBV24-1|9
ATSVNEYRF
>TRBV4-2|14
ASSQTGRYFADTQY
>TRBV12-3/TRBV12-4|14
ASSLGLAGSYNEQF
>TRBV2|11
ARKTGLDNEQF
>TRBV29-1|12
SVEEGGQGGEQY
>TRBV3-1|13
ASRRRQGRDEKLF
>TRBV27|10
ASSPGLSPLH
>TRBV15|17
ATSSEIIKSGNSYNEQF
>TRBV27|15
ASSSSRQGSRDGELF
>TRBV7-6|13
ASSPGTGGGYEQY
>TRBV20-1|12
SARGRAGVDEQY
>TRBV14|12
ASSPRTVDNEQF
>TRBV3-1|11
ASSPTVGSEQY
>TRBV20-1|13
SALGIGDSNQPQH
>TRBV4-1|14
ASSQGRGQSNQPQH
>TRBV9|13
ASSPRTSGSHGQY
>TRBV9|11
ASSVGEREKLF
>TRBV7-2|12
ASSFQTVGNGYT
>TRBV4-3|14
ASSQEGHRINEKLF
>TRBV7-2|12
ASSLRKVPETQY
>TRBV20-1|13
SAKPTGLAWHEQY
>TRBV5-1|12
ASSLSGGYGEQY
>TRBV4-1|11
ASSPADLETQY
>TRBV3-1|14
ASSHLHGDPSEKLF
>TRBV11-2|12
TSSPRQGASEQY
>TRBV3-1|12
ASSQRAGVETQY
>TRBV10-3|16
AISESKFSDTGANVPT
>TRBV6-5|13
ASSYSYSGWGEQY
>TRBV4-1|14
ASSQVFPGTHNEQF
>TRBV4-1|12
ASSPGGVGETQY
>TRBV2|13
ASLREAGVVDAQY
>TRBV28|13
ASSLQISGANVLT
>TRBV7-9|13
ASSQRGAAHNEQF
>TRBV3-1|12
ASSPERQNYGYT
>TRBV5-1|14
ASSLAYRGSTDTQY
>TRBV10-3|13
AIRGQGFSYNEQY
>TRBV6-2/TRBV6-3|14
ASSWLAGGATDTQY
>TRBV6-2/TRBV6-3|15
ASPKGGRDNPYNEQY